The 13 T cell receptor beta chains below were found in one sample sequenced in a study of shared clonotypes between healthy human individuals. Sequenced by immunoSEQ multiplex PCR; TCRdb stores in-frame clones only, minus some. Of hundreds of thousands of clones listed, around 96% are singletons. Cells designated naive CD8 were CD45RO-negative and were positively selected for CCR7, with terminally differentiated effector memory CD45RA+ cells excluded. What was sequenced was naive CD8+ T cells sorted from blood. These receptors all stem from a woman in her 30s in good health.

This clone was recorded only once. The chain employs TRBV5-8 and TRBJ2-1; possible D gene TRBD1, 6 bases. Per germline, CDR1 SGHTS and CDR2 YDEGEE. Deletions cut 2 bases from V and 7 bases from J, with 10 bases between. The CDR3 has 13 amino acids. The CDR3: CASSLRQGNEQFF. In DNA form, the CDR3 reads TGTGCCAGCAGCTTACGTCAGGGGAATGAGCAGTTCTTC. The full variable domain, completed using reference TRBV5-8 and TRBJ2-1, is EAGVTQSPTHLIKTRGQQATLRCSPISGHTSVYWYQQALGLGLQFLLWYDEGEERNRGNFPPRFSGRQFPNYSSELNVNALELEDSALYLCASSLRQGNEQFFGPGTRLTVL.

About this clone: Other DNA sequences in this sample translate to the same CDR3. The chain recombines TRBV27 with TRBJ2-7, with D hard to call. Germline values: CDR1 MNHEY, CDR2 SMNVEV (reference sequence). This CDR3 comprises 13 residues. The V and J ends lost 3 bases and 2 bases respectively, with 8 bases between them. CDR3 loop: CASSFGQAYEQYF. The CDR3 DNA reads as TGTGCCAGCAGTTTTGGTCAGGCCTACGAGCAGTACTTC.

The rearrangement uses TRBV9 and TRBJ2-1; D is unclear. The V end lost 0 bases, the J end lost 2 bases, and 9 bases lay between the germline ends. Germline values: CDR1 SGDLS, CDR2 YYNGEE. The CDR3 contains 15 residues. For the CDR3, the DNA is TGTGCCAGCAGCGTAGGAGGCGTAGCCTACAATGAGCAGTTCTTC. This codes for CASSVGGVAYNEQFF. The full variable domain, its missing parts supplied by reference TRBV9 and TRBJ2-1, is DSGVTQTPKHLITATGQRVTLRCSPRSGDLSVYWYQQSLDQGLQFLIQYYNGEERAKGNILERFSAQQFPDLHSELNLSSLELGDSALYFCASSVGGVAYNEQFFGPGTRLTVL.

The V call is TRBV5-6, the J call TRBJ2-3; 10 bases match TRBD2. CDR1 SGHDT and CDR2 YYEEEE come from the germline V gene. V trimming: 3 bases; J trimming: 2 bases; junction bases outside the gene matches: 3. This CDR3 is 15 amino acids long. The CDR3 DNA follows: TGTGCCAGCAGCTGGGGACTAGCGCCCACAGATACGCAGTATTTT. The encoded protein is CASSWGLAPTDTQYF.

V gene TRBV19 combines with J gene TRBJ2-5, with 11 bases aligning to TRBD2. CDR3 length: 14 amino acids. In germline, CDR1 is LNHDA, CDR2 SQIVND (reference sequence). V trimming: 3 bases; J trimming: 4 bases; junction bases outside the gene matches: 1. The CDR3 nucleotides read TGTGCCAGTAGTATTCTAGCGGGAGGAGAGACCCAGTACTTC. This sequence encodes CASSILAGGETQYF.

The rearrangement joins TRBV7-8 to TRBJ1-1, with D uncertain. The germline V gene encodes CDR1 SGHVS and CDR2 FQNEAQ. V lost 1 base and J 1 base, leaving 4 bases between the germline ends. The CDR3 is made up of 13 amino acids. The CDR3 DNA is TGTGCCAGCAGCTTAGTCGGGAACACTGAAGCTTTCTTT. Its translation: CASSLVGNTEAFF.

This chain joins TRBV19 and TRBJ2-1, with a tentative D call TRBD1 (5 bases). Per germline, CDR1 LNHDA and CDR2 SQIVND (reference sequence). This CDR3 has 15 amino acids. V lost 0 bases, J lost 2 bases, and 8 bases lay in between. The CDR3, as DNA: TGTGCCAGTAGTATAGATGACAGTCCCTACAATGAGCAGTTCTTC. Its protein product is CASSIDDSPYNEQFF.

Regarding this clone: Other nucleotide sequences in the sample specify the same CDR3. The rearrangement joins TRBV18 to TRBJ2-7, with 7 bases matching TRBD1. Germline V gene sequence: CDR1 KGHSH, CDR2 LQKENI. The V and J ends lost 2 bases and 3 bases, in that order; junction bases with no gene match: 1. There are 13 residues in the CDR3. The CDR3 coding sequence is TGTGCCAGCTCACCAAGGGACAGCTACGAGCAGTACTTC. This encodes CASSPRDSYEQYF.

The chain has TRBV27 and TRBJ2-7; 9 bases line up with TRBD2. This CDR3 spans 15 amino acids. V trimming: 5 bases; J trimming: 3 bases; junction bases outside the gene matches: 8. Germline CDR1 and CDR2: MNHEY and SMNVEV (reference sequence). The CDR3 nucleotides read TGTGCCAGCAGTAAAATAGCGGGAGAACTCTACGAGCAGTACTTC. Encoded protein: CASSKIAGELYEQYF.

This rearrangement joins TRBV5-1 to TRBJ2-7; D perhaps matches TRBD1 (5 bases). The V end lost 1 base, the J end lost 2 bases, and 13 bases lay between the germline ends. CDR3 length: 15 residues. In germline, CDR1 is SGHRS, CDR2 YFSETQ. This CDR3 is CASSLYDSQTYEQYF. Here the CDR3 DNA reads TGCGCCAGCAGCTTGTACGACAGCCAAACCTACGAGCAGTACTTC.

The chain recombines TRBV7-9 with TRBJ2-7, with D perhaps matching TRBD1 or TRBD2 (5 bases each). Looked up from germline, CDR1 is SEHNR and CDR2 is FQNEAQ (reference sequence). The V end lost 5 bases, the J end lost 0 bases, and 11 bases lay between the germline ends. The CDR3 length is 14 residues. The CDR3 loop reads CASSPEGSSYEQYF. CDR3 nucleotide sequence: TGTGCCAGCAGCCCTGAGGGGAGCTCCTACGAGCAGTACTTC. Full variable domain (missing parts from reference TRBV7-9 and TRBJ2-7): DTGVSQNPRHKITKRGQNVTFRCDPISEHNRLYWYRQTLGQGPEFLTYFQNEAQLEKSRLLSDRFSAERPKGSFSTLEIQRTEQGDSAMYLCASSPEGSSYEQYFGPGTRLTVT.

The chain employs TRBV27 and TRBJ2-3, with D possibly being TRBD1 (7 bases). The germline V and J ends were trimmed by 6 bases and 6 bases, with 19 bases remaining between them. The CDR3 is 15 amino acids. The germline CDR1 and CDR2 sequences are MNHEY and SMNVEV (reference sequence). The CDR3 spells CASSKGPGGLDTQYF. CDR3 coding DNA: TGTGCCAGCAGCAAGGGGCCAGGGGGGCTGGATACGCAGTATTTT.

V is TRBV27 and J is TRBJ1-5, with no clear D. Per the germline V gene, CDR1 is MNHEY and CDR2 is SMNVEV (reference sequence). Trimming removed 5 bases from V and 5 bases from J, with 19 bases in between. The CDR3 totals 16 residues. CDR3: CASSPSPGYPHQPQHF. For the CDR3, the DNA is TGTGCCAGCAGTCCTAGTCCCGGCTACCCCCATCAGCCCCAGCATTTT.